This TCR beta chain originates from a study of shared clonotypes between healthy human individuals. In regard to this clone: Its matching antigen is unknown.

This CDR3 comprises 15 residues. Germline assignment: CDR1 SGHVS and CDR2 FNYEAQ. Trimming removed 5 bases from V and 0 bases from J, with 11 bases in between. Genomic DNA for unsorted samples was obtained from around 97 million PBMCs. Study-level results: Clonotype sharing among donors was thought likely to change with sequencing depth.

The authors sequenced unsorted PBMC DNA on ten immunoSEQ deep assay plates. This table comes from immunoSEQ multiplex PCR, and its TCRdb copy is limited to in-frame clones, with some not included. This sample has approximately 460,000 clones, with 75% to 80% found just once. The clonotype was recovered from a woman aged 35 to 49 in good health. Some clones in this sample may be carry-over from other donors' samples. The V gene is TRBV7-6, the J gene TRBJ1-3; no clear D gene. Material for sequencing was PBMCs. In nucleotides, the CDR3 is TGTGCCAGCAGCCCAGCGCCGAGCTCTGGAAACACCATATATTTT. It codes for CASSPAPSSGNTIYF.